Listed below are T cell receptor beta chains from one sample, sequenced in a study of blood T cell repertoires in COVID-19. The assay was immunoSEQ multiplex PCR, and TCRdb's table has in-frame clones only and misses some. The repertoire holds under 200,000 clones, more than 70% seen once, with 5.5% to 7% in the top ten. Input material: peripheral blood. The origin of the receptors is a man aged 50 to 59 with active or convalescent COVID-19. Each CDR3 is given with its conserved first and last residue. Each record gives: V gene, D gene, J gene, clone size, CDR3 DNA, CDR3 protein. A D gene is named only where the DNA matches it firmly. Some rows have no size entry. The others give once, few or many, or a class for an expanded clone.

TRBV7-3	-	TRBJ2-7	-	TGTGCCAGCAGCTCCCAGGGGGGTGTGTACGAGCAGTACTTC	CASSSQGGVYEQYF
TRBV7-9	-	TRBJ2-5	-	TGTGCCATGGGGCCAGGGCAAGAGACCCAGTACTTC	CAMGPGQETQYF
TRBV18	-	TRBJ2-2	-	TGTGCCAGCTCACCTCGAGATCCGAACACCGGGGAGCTGTTTTTT	CASSPRDPNTGELFF
TRBV11-3	TRBD1	TRBJ1-1	few	TGTGCCAGCAGCCGACAGGGGACTGAAGCTTTCTTT	CASSRQGTEAFF
TRBV4-3	TRBD1	TRBJ1-4	-	TGCGCCAGCAGCCAAGAATCCAGGGGGGATGAAAAACTGTTTTTT	CASSQESRGDEKLFF
TRBV7-2	TRBD1	TRBJ1-1	-	TGTGCCAGCAGCTTAGCGGGACAGGCAATGAACACTGAAGCTTTCTTT	CASSLAGQAMNTEAFF
TRBV30	-	TRBJ1-6	once	TGTGCCTGGAGTCCCCTTGTGAGTGGGGAGGGTTCACCCCTCCACTTT	CAWSPLVSGEGSPLHF
TRBV9	-	TRBJ2-5	-	TGTGCCAGCAGCCAAGCGCTCCAGGGGTGGACCCAGTACTTC	CASSQALQGWTQYF
TRBV7-6	TRBD1	TRBJ2-3	-	TGTGCCAGCAGCTGGACCTCGAGGGACAGGGGATATACGCAGTATTTT	CASSWTSRDRGYTQYF
TRBV5-1	-	TRBJ2-5	-	TGCGCCAGCAGCTTGGGGGCCAGCCTCCAAGAGACCCAGTACTTC	CASSLGASLQETQYF
TRBV12-3/TRBV12-4	-	TRBJ1-3	-	TGTGCCAGCAGCCTAAACAGGGGAAACACCATATATTTT	CASSLNRGNTIYF
TRBV6-5	-	TRBJ1-1	-	TGTGCCAGCAGCGACAGGTTTGGTCGGAACACTGAAGCTTTCTTT	CASSDRFGRNTEAFF
TRBV5-1	TRBD1	TRBJ2-1	-	TGCGCCAGCAGCTTGGGGACAGGGGGCTCTAATGAGCAGTTCTTC	CASSLGTGGSNEQFF
TRBV10-3	TRBD1	TRBJ2-2	once	TGTGCCATCAGGGCAGGGGGAGACGGGGAGCTGTTTTTT	CAIRAGGDGELFF
TRBV4-1	-	TRBJ1-4	-	TGCGCCAGCAGCCAAGTCAGAGGTAATGAAAAACTGTTTTTT	CASSQVRGNEKLFF
TRBV10-3	-	TRBJ2-3	once	TGTGCCATCAGTGTCAGGGGCGATACGCAGTATTTT	CAISVRGDTQYF
TRBV7-9	TRBD2	TRBJ2-7	-	TGTGCCAGCAGCTTCAAGCGGGACGTTCCCGTTCACGAGCAGTACTTC	CASSFKRDVPVHEQYF
TRBV9	TRBD1	TRBJ2-7	-	TGTGCCAGCAGCGCTATGCCGGGACAGGGAGCCTACGAGCAGTACTTC	CASSAMPGQGAYEQYF
TRBV4-3	TRBD1	TRBJ2-2	-	TGCGCCAGCAGCCAAGATATGGGACAGGCCAACACCGGGGAGCTGTTTTTT	CASSQDMGQANTGELFF
TRBV30	-	TRBJ2-2	-	TGTGCTGCCTCCCGGTCCCGCGTCACCGGGGAGCTGTTTTTT	CAASRSRVTGELFF
TRBV27	TRBD1	TRBJ1-5	-	TGTGCCAGCAGCAAAAGAGGACAGGGGAGCAATCAGCCCCAGCATTTT	CASSKRGQGSNQPQHF
TRBV13	TRBD1	TRBJ2-5	-	TGTGCCAGCAGCTTCTGGGCAGGGGGATCAAGTCTCCAAGAGACCCAGTACTTC	CASSFWAGGSSLQETQYF
TRBV7-6	-	TRBJ1-4	-	TGTGCCAGCAGCTTAGAGGGACAAACAACTAATGAAAAACTGTTTTTT	CASSLEGQTTNEKLFF
TRBV18	-	TRBJ2-3	-	TGTGCCAGCTCACCTTCTTTTATGGATACGCAGTATTTT	CASSPSFMDTQYF